This T cell receptor (beta chain) appears in the sequencing data of a study of graft-versus-host responses after intestinal transplantation. Study in general: In this cohort, recipients had multivisceral, liver-intestinal, or isolated intestinal transplants. Each patient got anti-thymocyte globulin induction, then tacrolimus and steroids for around 3 years.

On this clone itself: Antigen unknown.

This CDR3 spans 14 amino acids. Germline CDR1 reads SSHAT; CDR2 reads FNYEAQ (reference sequence). Whole-study findings and limits: Declines in HvG clones occurring early post-transplant were associated with peak circulating GvH clone levels. Researchers found GvH clones in recipient marrow, and some showed up first in ileum or blood.

Clones were read by immunoSEQ multiplex PCR, and TCRdb kept only the in-frame ones, dropping some. The sample shows 95,000 to 130,000 clones, about nine tenths of them seen only once. The receptor was isolated from a human donor who received an intestinal transplant. This sample comprised unstimulated CD4+ T cells sorted from spleen or lymph node cells, obtained before intestinal transplant. The chain joins TRBV7-7 to TRBJ2-2; 9 bases are a match to TRBD2. CDR3 DNA: TGTGGGGCCGAAATCGCGGGGGGGACCGGGGAGCTGTTTTTT. It codes for CGAEIAGGTGELFF.